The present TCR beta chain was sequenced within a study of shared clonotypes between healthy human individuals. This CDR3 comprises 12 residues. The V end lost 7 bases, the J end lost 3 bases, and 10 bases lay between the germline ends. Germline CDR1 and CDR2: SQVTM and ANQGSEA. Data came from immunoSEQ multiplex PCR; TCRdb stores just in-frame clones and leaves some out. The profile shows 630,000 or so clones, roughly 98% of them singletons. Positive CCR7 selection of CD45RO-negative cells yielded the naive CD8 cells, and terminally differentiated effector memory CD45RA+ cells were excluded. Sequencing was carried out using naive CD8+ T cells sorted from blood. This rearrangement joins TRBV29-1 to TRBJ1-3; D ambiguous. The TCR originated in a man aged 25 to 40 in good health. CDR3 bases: TGCAGCGCCGAGGTCAGTGGAAACACCATATATTTT. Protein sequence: CSAEVSGNTIYF.